Below, 28 T cell receptor beta chains from the same sample are listed, as sequenced in a study of graft-versus-host responses after intestinal transplantation. The antigens of these receptors remain unknown. The data were produced by immunoSEQ multiplex PCR, yet TCRdb's version contains in-frame clones alone and is incomplete. The data show 130,000 to 150,000 clones, 85% to 95% seen once. The sequencing used unstimulated CD4+ T cells sorted from spleen or lymph node cells, collected before intestinal transplant. The receptors here all came from a human donor who received an intestinal transplant.

The chain is built from TRBV11-1 and TRBJ2-2; no reliable D call. Germline V gives CDR1 SGHAT, CDR2 FQDESV (reference sequence). The CDR3 is 13 residues long. V was pared by 1 base and J by 7 bases, with 7 bases between. The CDR3 here is CASSLVSSGELFF. The CDR3 coding sequence is TGTGCCAGCAGCTTAGTGAGTAGCGGGGAGCTGTTTTTT.

A few counts support this clone. The rearrangement links TRBV5-1 to TRBJ2-1, with TRBD2 matching 9 bases. CDR3 size: 15 residues. Looked up from germline, CDR1 is SGHRS and CDR2 is YFSETQ. After removal of 3 bases from V and 7 bases from J, the junction contained 8 bases not matched to a gene. In DNA, the CDR3 is TGCGCCAGCAGCTCGGGGGCGGGAGGGCCGAATGAGCAGTTCTTC. It specifies CASSSGAGGPNEQFF.

V and J are TRBV19 and TRBJ2-7; 8 positions match TRBD2. This CDR3 contains 14 residues. The V gene's germline CDR1 is LNHDA and CDR2 SQIVND (reference sequence). J lost 1 base, V lost 11 bases, and 10 bases had no gene match. CDR3 sequence (DNA): TGTGCCTCTCGCGAGCGGGAGAGGTCCTACGAGCAGTACTTC. It specifies CASRERERSYEQYF.

The rearrangement uses TRBV7-2 and TRBJ2-7; 12 bases align to TRBD2. The CDR3 sequence is 14 residues long. With V trimmed by 8 bases and J by 5 bases, 7 bases remained unmatched. CDR1 is SGHTA and CDR2 is FQGNSA in the germline V gene. CDR3 in DNA: TGTGCCAGCGGAGCTAGCGGGAGGGCCAACGAGCAGTACTTC. Residues: CASGASGRANEQYF.

The J gene is TRBJ2-7, the V gene TRBV9; maybe TRBD2 (6 bases). The V and J ends lost 0 bases and 1 base respectively, with 14 bases between them. CDR1 and CDR2 from the germline V gene are SGDLS and YYNGEE. There are 16 residues in the CDR3. The CDR3 bases are TGTGCCAGCAGCGTAGGTTTTAGCGGAAGATCCTACGAGCAGTACTTC. This codes for CASSVGFSGRSYEQYF. Full variable domain (rest looked up from reference TRBV9 and TRBJ2-7): DSGVTQTPKHLITATGQRVTLRCSPRSGDLSVYWYQQSLDQGLQFLIQYYNGEERAKGNILERFSAQQFPDLHSELNLSSLELGDSALYFCASSVGFSGRSYEQYFGPGTRLTVT.

The V and J genes are TRBV6-5 and TRBJ1-5; 7 nucleotides line up with TRBD1. Trimming at V came to 6 bases and at J to 0 bases, leaving 2 bases not matched to a gene. The CDR3 sequence is 14 residues long. Germline CDR1 is MNHEY and CDR2 is SVGAGI. CDR3 amino acids: CASRHRGSNQPQHF. In DNA, the CDR3 is TGTGCCAGCAGACACAGGGGTAGCAATCAGCCCCAGCATTTT.

This rearrangement joins TRBV15 to TRBJ1-1; D uncertain. This CDR3 has 15 residues. Germline V gene data show CDR1 as LNHNV and CDR2 as YYDKDF (reference sequence). V lost 1 base, J lost 1 base, and 10 bases lay in between. The CDR3: CATSRGRTENTEAFF. DNA for the CDR3: TGTGCCACCAGCAGAGGAAGGACGGAGAACACTGAAGCTTTCTTT.

The rearrangement joins TRBV7-2 to TRBJ2-5, with 10 positions matching TRBD2. The CDR3 length is 16 residues. Germline CDR1 is SGHTA and CDR2 is FQGNSA. Germline trimming cut 5 bases from V and 5 bases from J; bases unmatched to any gene: 11. DNA of the CDR3: TGTGCCAGCAGCAGAAGCCTAGCGGGAGTCGTGGAGACCCAGTACTTC. Its protein product is CASSRSLAGVVETQYF.

V usage is TRBV5-1 and J usage is TRBJ2-5; D is unresolved. The V and J ends lost 0 bases and 2 bases respectively, with 8 bases between them. The CDR3 runs to 14 residues. Germline CDR1 is SGHRS and CDR2 is YFSETQ. The CDR3 bases are TGCGCCAGCAGCTTGGAAAGGGTGCAAGAGACCCAGTACTTC. It is translated as CASSLERVQETQYF.

V and J are TRBV28 and TRBJ2-4; 7 nucleotides agree with TRBD1. Looked up from germline, CDR1 is MDHEN and CDR2 is SYDVKM. J was trimmed by 5 bases and V by 5 bases; bases with no gene match: 9. The CDR3 length is 15 residues. As DNA, the CDR3 is TGTGCCAGCAGTCTAGCCGGGACAGCTGAAAACATTCAGTACTTC. Amino acids: CASSLAGTAENIQYF.

The V gene is TRBV10-3, the J gene TRBJ2-3; D remains ambiguous. Trimming left V 9 bases short and J 0 bases short, with 7 bases between. The germline CDR1 and CDR2 sequences are ENHRY and SYGVKD. The CDR3 consists of 12 residues. CDR3 DNA: TGTGCCATGGCGTCTAGCACAGATACGCAGTATTTT. Translation gives CAMASSTDTQYF.

The gene calls are TRBV20-1 and TRBJ2-7; D remains unclear. V lost 3 bases to trimming and J lost 2 bases, with 5 bases between them. The CDR3 runs 11 residues. CDR1 is DFQATT, CDR2 SNEGSKA, per germline (reference sequence). CDR3 DNA: TGCAGTGCTAGCCAGACCTACGAGCAGTACTTC. Its translation is CSASQTYEQYF.

The chain employs TRBV11-2 and TRBJ2-5; 8 bases match TRBD2. The CDR3 covers 17 residues. Germline-derived CDR1 and CDR2 are SGHAT and FQNNGV. V lost 0 bases to trimming and J lost 11 bases; unmatched junction nucleotides: 17. The DNA of the CDR3 is TGTGCCAGCAGCTTAGAGGTTAGCGGGGAGCCAAAGAGGGAGCAGTACTTC. It is translated as CASSLEVSGEPKREQYF.

V gene TRBV6-1 combines with J gene TRBJ1-6; D is perhaps TRBD1 (5 bases). Germline lookup yields CDR1 MNHNS and CDR2 SASEGT. There are 16 residues in the CDR3. The V and J ends lost 2 bases and 4 bases respectively, with 12 bases between them. For the CDR3, the DNA is TGTGCCAGCAGTGAAACAGGATCGCAATATAATTCACCCCTCCACTTT. This translates into CASSETGSQYNSPLHF.

This chain links TRBV28 with TRBJ2-5; no definite D call. The J call may not be correct, given that the DNA end is closer to TRBJ2-7. Germline V CDR1 and CDR2: MDHEN, SYDVKM. The CDR3 contains 15 residues. DNA for the CDR3: TGTGCCAGCAGTTTATTGGCGCGAACGGCATACGAGCAGTACTTC. This gives the protein CASSLLARTAYEQYF.

The V gene is TRBV4-2, the J gene TRBJ2-3; perhaps TRBD2 as D (6 bases). Germline lookup yields CDR1 LGHNA and CDR2 YNFKEQ. The CDR3 has 13 amino acids. V was pared by 0 bases and J by 9 bases, with 10 bases between. The CDR3 loop is CASSQDTGGTQYF. The DNA for the CDR3 is TGTGCCAGCAGCCAAGATACAGGAGGGACGCAGTATTTT.

The chain is built from TRBV19 and TRBJ1-1, with D possibly matching TRBD1 (5 bases). The CDR3 spans 14 residues. The V and J ends lost 5 bases and 1 base respectively, with 11 bases between them. The germline gives CDR1 LNHDA, CDR2 SQIVND (reference sequence). Here the CDR3 reads CASSLRGGNTEAFF. In nucleotides, the CDR3 is TGTGCCAGTAGTCTCCGGGGGGGGAACACTGAAGCTTTCTTT.

The chain is built from TRBV7-7 and TRBJ2-1, with a tentative D call TRBD2 (7 bases). This CDR3 has 13 residues. Between the trimmed V and J ends, which lost 3 bases and 8 bases, there was a span of 11 bases. The germline V gene encodes CDR1 SSHAT and CDR2 FNYEAQ (reference sequence). The CDR3 region is CASSFGGLDEQFF. CDR3 sequence (DNA): TGTGCCAGCAGCTTCGGGGGGCTGGATGAGCAGTTCTTC.

The CDR3 DNA reads TGTGCCAGCAGCTTTACGGCGACCAAAAACATTCAGTACTTC. Translated: CASSFTATKNIQYF. This rearrangement joins TRBV7-9 to TRBJ2-4; D is undetermined. The V and J ends lost 3 bases and 2 bases respectively, with 8 bases between them. The CDR3 has 14 residues. Germline CDR1 is SEHNR and CDR2 is FQNEAQ (reference sequence). The full variable domain, rest sourced from reference TRBV7-9 and TRBJ2-4, is DTGVSQNPRHKITKRGQNVTFRCDPISEHNRLYWYRQTLGQGPEFLTYFQNEAQLEKSRLLSDRFSAERPKGSFSTLEIQRTEQGDSAMYLCASSFTATKNIQYFGAGTRLSVL.

CDR3 sequence (DNA): TGTGCCATCAGTGAACAGGTGAACTCCTACGAGCAGTACTTC. Translation: CAISEQVNSYEQYF. This rearrangement joins TRBV10-3 to TRBJ2-7; D may be TRBD1 (5 bases). The CDR3 extends over 14 amino acids. In germline, CDR1 is ENHRY, CDR2 SYGVKD. The V and J ends lost 3 bases and 0 bases respectively, with 9 bases between them.

This chain joins TRBV30 and TRBJ1-6; the D gene is possibly TRBD1 (5 bases). Trimming pared 0 bases from V and 2 bases from J, leaving 8 bases between. Germline V CDR1 and CDR2: GTSNPN, SVGIG (reference sequence). The CDR3 totals 15 residues. For the CDR3, the DNA is TGTGCCTGGAGTGTTGGGGGGGCCTATAATTCACCCCTCCACTTT. Translation gives CAWSVGGAYNSPLHF.

This clone showed up just once. V and J are TRBV9 and TRBJ1-4; D perhaps matches TRBD1 (5 bases). This CDR3 spans 16 amino acids. V was clipped by 4 bases and J by 7 bases, with 20 bases between them. Germline CDR1 and CDR2: SGDLS and YYNGEE. CDR3 sequence (DNA): TGTGCCAGCAGCTCACCCCGGAGCTCGGGGGGTGAAAAACTGTTTTTT. It encodes CASSSPRSSGGEKLFF.

With respect to this clone: The same CDR3 can be traced to other DNA sequences in this sample. This chain uses TRBV5-1 with TRBJ2-5; no clear D. This CDR3 is 13 amino acids long. With 0 bases removed from V and 5 bases from J, the gap between germline ends came to 8 bases. CDR1 and CDR2 from the germline V gene are SGHRS and YFSETQ. CDR3 nucleotides: TGCGCCAGCAGCTTGGAGGGTCGGGAGACCCAGTACTTC. Translated: CASSLEGRETQYF.

This chain connects TRBV28 to TRBJ2-7; no firm D call. CDR1 and CDR2 from the germline V gene are MDHEN and SYDVKM. V lost 3 bases and J 0 bases, leaving 9 bases between the germline ends. The CDR3 is 14 amino acids. CDR3 in DNA: TGTGCCAGCAGTTTCCCCTCAGCCTCCTACGAGCAGTACTTC. Translated: CASSFPSASYEQYF.

The chain joins TRBV9 to TRBJ2-3, with D perhaps TRBD2 (6 bases). The V end was cut by 4 bases, the J end by 1 base, with 10 bases between. Germline loops: CDR1 SGDLS, CDR2 YYNGEE. There are 14 residues in the CDR3. The DNA of the CDR3 is TGTGCCAGCAGCAAGTCGGGAGGCACAGATACGCAGTATTTT. Translated: CASSKSGGTDTQYF.

The chain couples TRBV5-6 to TRBJ1-4; D gene unclear. CDR1 is SGHDT and CDR2 is YYEEEE in the germline V gene. Trimming cost V 1 base and J 4 bases, with 8 bases left between them. The CDR3 runs 14 residues. CDR3 bases: TGTGCCAGCAGCTTGTTAGAGTTTAATGAAAAACTGTTTTTT. Its protein is CASSLLEFNEKLFF.

The chain carries TRBV12-5 and TRBJ1-1, with TRBD1 as a possible D gene (5 bases). Between the trimmed V and J ends, which lost 1 base and 5 bases, there was a span of 14 bases. Germline CDR1 is LGHNT and CDR2 is FRNRAP. CDR3 length: 15 amino acids. CDR3 amino acids: CASGLGSQGITEAFF. CDR3 DNA sequence: TGTGCTAGTGGTTTGGGATCCCAGGGTATTACTGAAGCTTTCTTT. Full variable domain (remainder filled in from reference TRBV12-5 and TRBJ1-1): DARVTQTPRHKVTEMGQEVTMRCQPILGHNTVFWYRQTMMQGLELLAYFRNRAPLDDSGMPKDRFSAEMPDATLATLKIQPSEPRDSAVYFCASGLGSQGITEAFFGQGTRLTVV.

The count of this clone is one. The V gene is TRBV6-5, the J gene TRBJ2-7; no definite D call. Germline CDR1 and CDR2: MNHEY and SVGAGI. The V and J ends lost 4 bases and 4 bases respectively, with 11 bases between them. CDR3 size: 13 residues. The CDR3 spells CASSSPDSYEQYF. The CDR3 nucleotides read TGTGCCAGCAGTTCCCCAGATTCTTACGAGCAGTACTTC.